Below are 5 T cell receptor beta chains sequenced from a single sample in a study of blood T cell repertoires in COVID-19. Only in-frame clones appear in the TCRdb table, and some are missing; sequencing was by immunoSEQ multiplex PCR. The repertoire holds approximately 75,000 clones, with roughly 90% as singletons. The sequenced material came from peripheral blood. Receptors were obtained from a human donor in a cohort sampled during active COVID-19.

The chain combines TRBV3-1 (or the pseudogene TRBV3-2) with TRBJ1-2; 7 bases map to TRBD1. CDR3 length: 14 residues. V gave up 4 bases and J gave up 7 bases; unmatched junction bases: 9. The V gene's germline CDR1 is LGHDT and CDR2 YNNKEL (reference sequence). The DNA of the CDR3 is TGTGCCAGCAGCCCGCGAGACAGGGTCTCTGGCTACACCTTC. Its protein product is CASSPRDRVSGYTF.

J is TRBJ2-7 and V is TRBV28; the D gene is possibly TRBD1 (6 bases). The CDR3 totals 14 residues. The germline V gene has CDR1 MDHEN and CDR2 SYDVKM. V was cut by 7 bases and J by 2 bases, with 15 bases left in between. DNA for the CDR3: TGTGCCAGCAACACCGGACAGTGGACCTACGAGCAGTACTTC. Translating it yields CASNTGQWTYEQYF. Using reference TRBV28 and TRBJ2-7 for the parts outside the CDR3, the full variable domain is DVKVTQSSRYLVKRTGEKVFLECVQDMDHENMFWYRQDPGLGLRLIYFSYDVKMKEKGDIPEGYSVSREKKERFSLILESASTNQTSMYLCASNTGQWTYEQYFGPGTRLTVT.

The chain employs TRBV18 and TRBJ2-7; maybe TRBD2 (6 bases). V lost 0 bases and J lost 3, with 18 bases in between. The CDR3 consists of 17 residues. CDR1 KGHSH and CDR2 LQKENI come from the germline V gene. The CDR3 region has the DNA TGTGCCAGCTCACCACCAAGCAAGGGAGGCAGTAACTACGAGCAGTACTTC. The encoded protein is CASSPPSKGGSNYEQYF.

This rearrangement joins TRBV25-1 to TRBJ2-7, with a weak D call TRBD1 (5 bases). Trimming shortened V by 4 bases and J by 1 base, and 14 bases separated the two germline ends. CDR1 is MGHDK and CDR2 is SYGVNS in the germline V gene. The CDR3 is 15 amino acids. The CDR3 DNA sequence: TGTGCCAGCAGTGCAGGTGCAGGGCATTCCTACGAGCAGTACTTC. Amino acid sequence: CASSAGAGHSYEQYF.

The J gene is TRBJ1-3, the V gene TRBV11-2; no firm D call. Germline CDR1 is SGHAT and CDR2 is FQNNGV. The CDR3 spans 17 residues. V was shortened by 0 bases and J by 0 bases, with 12 bases between the two germline ends. The CDR3 loop is CASSLDFPQLSGNTIYF. CDR3 nucleotide sequence: TGTGCCAGCAGCTTAGACTTCCCCCAACTCTCTGGAAACACCATATATTTT.